The T cell receptor (beta chain) under discussion was sequenced for a study of beta chain features in type 1 diabetes. This clone was detected only a few times. Its matching antigen is unknown. The CDR3 loop spans 14 amino acids. V trimming: 7 bases; J trimming: 6 bases; junction bases outside the gene matches: 12. Germline lookup yields CDR1 MNHEY and CDR2 SVGAGI. One heparinised blood draw averaging approximately 120 mL was given by each donor. Findings of the study overall: Patients with type 1 diabetes showed fewer VDJ junction insertions and more deletions. Here, the possible influence of HLA type (on TCRB rearrangement) remained unresolved.

Sequencing targeted expressed TCRB transcripts, as all isolated RNA had been reverse transcribed. Measured with immunoSEQ multiplex PCR; TCRdb has only the in-frame clones, and not every one. The sample consists of about 220,000 clones, roughly a tenth of them appearing once. The sample consisted of central memory CD4+ T cells from blood. This chain uses TRBV6-5 with TRBJ2-7; 7 bases match TRBD1. The origin of this receptor is a man aged 18-30 years in good health. CDR3: CASTRDSRASEQYF. The CDR3 region has the DNA TGTGCCAGCACCCGGGACAGTCGAGCGAGCGAGCAGTACTTC.